The entry below describes one T cell receptor (beta chain). Its cognate antigen has yet to be identified. Base qualities are not provided; no much larger clone lies one nucleotide away. The data belong to a study of T cell clonotyping in hematopoietic cell transplantation (dated by TCRdb to about 2021). Some background on the complete study: Pretransplant recipient samples were obtained after cytoreduction. Recruitment of patients ran from late 2015 to early 2017, and follow-up continued until late 2020 or until death. A total of around 140 blood samples were collected in the study from 35 to 45 consecutive transplant recipients and their related donors. What the research found in general, with its limitations: Broader TCR repertoire diversity after transplant was predicted by Inverse Simpson Index values from donors and from recipients before transplant. After transplant, TCR diversity in recipients dropped, and pathologically expanded clonotypes climbed progressively between day 30 and day 180. Overlap with donor repertoires was found for only a small fraction of recipient repertoires, with over 95% found to appear de novo at the given depth. The sample size was limited, and CD4 and CD8 repertoire contributions could not be separated because cells were not sorted.

With the immunoSEQ assay, which is a bias-controlled multiplex PCR relying on V- and J-specific primers, TCR beta CDR3 regions were amplified from genomic DNA. A proprietary barcode and Illumina adapter sequences were added to the CDR3 amplicons in a second PCR step. An Illumina MiSeq instrument was used for sequencing of the CDR3 libraries. In the paper's pipeline: Export and quality control were done with immunoSEQ Analyzer 3.0, while downstream analyses used R Bioconductor and Immunarch. Only productive rearrangements in the normalized downsampled data set were used to calculate repertoire metrics. In the normalized cohort, clonotypes with more than 5 templates were defined as pathologically expanded. The Inverse Simpson Index was used to measure repertoire diversity. To capture all clonotypes, the CMV-specificity analyses were run on the non-normalized data set. Not all clones reach the TCRdb copy of this immuneACCESS table, which keeps in-frame sequences only. Checked studies attribute under half of the gap to unresolved V genes and leave the rest unexplained. Clonal size and the V and J genes are those of that table, whereas D and trimming came from the DNA. In this sample the table shows about 76,000 clones, around 96% of which occur a single time. The top ten clonotypes cover approximately 1.8% of the sample.

Interpreted using the paper, the time point label stands for: recipient sample about 28 days before transplant, after cytoreduction. Blood samples were obtained from recipients approximately 28 days before transplant and at days 30, 100 and 180 after transplant. Nuclei Lysis Solution was used to extract genomic DNA from fresh or cryopreserved unfractionated peripheral blood mononuclear cells. The junction shows trimming of 0 bases on V and 3 bases on J, plus 3 bases between the germline ends. Inclusive of the bounding cysteine and phenylalanine, the CDR3 is 12 residues long. Only the CDR3 DNA stays, 36 bases, in frame from base 1. The germline V gene gives CDR1 as WSHSY and CDR2 as SAAADI.

Specimen: peripheral blood mononuclear cells, collected before stem cell transplant. This TCR came from a woman between 50 and 59 years old with acute myeloid leukemia. Some clones in this sample may be carry-over from other donors' samples. The rearranged segments are TRBV10-2 and TRBJ2-7, with no confident D gene call. The bases read TGCGCCAGCAGTGAGTCTAACTACGAGCAGTACTTC. This translates into CASSESNYEQYF.